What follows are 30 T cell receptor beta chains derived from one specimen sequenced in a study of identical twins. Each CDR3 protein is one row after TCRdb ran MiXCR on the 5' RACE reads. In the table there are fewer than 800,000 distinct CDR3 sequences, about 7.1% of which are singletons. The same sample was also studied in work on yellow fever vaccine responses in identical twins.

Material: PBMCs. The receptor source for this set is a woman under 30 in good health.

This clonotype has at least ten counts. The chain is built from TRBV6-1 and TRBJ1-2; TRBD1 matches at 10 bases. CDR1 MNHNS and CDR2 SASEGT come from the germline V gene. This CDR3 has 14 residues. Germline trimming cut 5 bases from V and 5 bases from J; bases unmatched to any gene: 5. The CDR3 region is CASSPGQGTYGYTF. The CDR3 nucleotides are TGTGCCAGCAGTCCGGGACAGGGGACTTATGGCTACACCTTC.

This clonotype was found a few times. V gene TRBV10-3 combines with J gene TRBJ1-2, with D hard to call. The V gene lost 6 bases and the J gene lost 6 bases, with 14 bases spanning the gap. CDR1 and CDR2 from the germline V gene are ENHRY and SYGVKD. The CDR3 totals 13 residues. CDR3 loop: CAISTLVTDGYTF. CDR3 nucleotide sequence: TGTGCCATCAGCACCCTGGTGACCGATGGCTACACCTTC.

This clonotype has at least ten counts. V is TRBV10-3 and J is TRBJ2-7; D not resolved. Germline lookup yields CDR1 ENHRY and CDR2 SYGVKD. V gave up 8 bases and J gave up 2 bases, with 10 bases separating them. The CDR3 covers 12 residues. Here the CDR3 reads CAISTETYEQYF. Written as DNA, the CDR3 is TGTGCCATCTCAACAGAAACCTACGAGCAGTACTTC.

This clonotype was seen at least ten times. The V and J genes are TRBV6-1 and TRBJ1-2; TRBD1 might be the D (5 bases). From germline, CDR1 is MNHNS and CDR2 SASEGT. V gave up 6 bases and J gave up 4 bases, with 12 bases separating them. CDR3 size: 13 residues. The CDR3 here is CASSTGSGYGYTF. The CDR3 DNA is TGTGCCAGCAGCACAGGATCCGGCTATGGCTACACCTTC.

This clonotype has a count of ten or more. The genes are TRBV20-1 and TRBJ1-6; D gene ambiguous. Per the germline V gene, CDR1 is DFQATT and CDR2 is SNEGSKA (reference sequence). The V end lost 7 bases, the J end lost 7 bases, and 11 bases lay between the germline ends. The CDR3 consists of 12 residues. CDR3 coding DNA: TGCAGTGGCGTGGGGATCAATTCACCCCTCCACTTT. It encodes CSGVGINSPLHF.

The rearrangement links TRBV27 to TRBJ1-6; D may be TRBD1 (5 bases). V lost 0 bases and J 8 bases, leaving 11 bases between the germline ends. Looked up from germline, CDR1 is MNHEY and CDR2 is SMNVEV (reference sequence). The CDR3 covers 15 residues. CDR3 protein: CASSLSAGRDSPLHF. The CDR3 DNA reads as TGTGCCAGCAGTTTATCGGCGGGGCGGGATTCACCCCTCCACTTT.

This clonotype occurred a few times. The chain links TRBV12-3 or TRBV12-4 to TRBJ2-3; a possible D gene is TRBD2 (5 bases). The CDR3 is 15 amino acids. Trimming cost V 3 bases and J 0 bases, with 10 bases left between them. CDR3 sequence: CASSFGVSSTDTQYF. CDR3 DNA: TGTGCCAGCAGTTTCGGGGTCTCTAGCACAGATACGCAGTATTTT.

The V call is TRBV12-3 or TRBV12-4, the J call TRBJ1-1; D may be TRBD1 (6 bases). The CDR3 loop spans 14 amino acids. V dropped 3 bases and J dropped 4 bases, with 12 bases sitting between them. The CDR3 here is CASSFGGLSTEAFF. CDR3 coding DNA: TGTGCCAGCAGTTTCGGGGGGCTGAGCACTGAAGCTTTCTTT.

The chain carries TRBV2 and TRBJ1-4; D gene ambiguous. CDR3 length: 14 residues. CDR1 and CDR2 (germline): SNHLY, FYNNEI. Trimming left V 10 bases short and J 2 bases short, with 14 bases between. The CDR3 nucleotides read TGTGCCACCATAGCCACAGCGACTAATGAAAAACTGTTTTTT. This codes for CATIATATNEKLFF. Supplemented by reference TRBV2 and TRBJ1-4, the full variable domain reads EPEVTQTPSHQVTQMGQEVILRCVPISNHLYFYWYRQILGQKVEFLVSFYNNEISEKSEIFDDQFSVERPDGSNFTLKIRSTKLEDSAMYFCATIATATNEKLFFGSGTQLSVL.

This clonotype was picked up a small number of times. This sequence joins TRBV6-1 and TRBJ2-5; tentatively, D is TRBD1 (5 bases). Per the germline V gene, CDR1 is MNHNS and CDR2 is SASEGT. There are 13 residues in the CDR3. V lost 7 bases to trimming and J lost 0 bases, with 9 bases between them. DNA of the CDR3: TGTGCCAGCACAGGGCGAAACCAAGAGACCCAGTACTTC. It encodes CASTGRNQETQYF.

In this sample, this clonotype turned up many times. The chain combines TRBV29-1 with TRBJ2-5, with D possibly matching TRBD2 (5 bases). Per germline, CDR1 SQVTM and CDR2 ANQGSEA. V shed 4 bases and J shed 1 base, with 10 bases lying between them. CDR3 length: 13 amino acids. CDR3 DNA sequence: TGCAGCGTTGTTTCCGGGGTCCAAGAGACCCAGTACTTC. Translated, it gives CSVVSGVQETQYF.

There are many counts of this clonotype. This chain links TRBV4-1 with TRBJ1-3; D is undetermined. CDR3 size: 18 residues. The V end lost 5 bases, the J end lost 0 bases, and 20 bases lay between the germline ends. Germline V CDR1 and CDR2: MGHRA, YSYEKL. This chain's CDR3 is CASSARSRTGSSGNTIYF. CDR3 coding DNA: TGCGCCAGCAGCGCAAGATCGAGGACTGGGAGCTCTGGAAACACCATATATTTT.

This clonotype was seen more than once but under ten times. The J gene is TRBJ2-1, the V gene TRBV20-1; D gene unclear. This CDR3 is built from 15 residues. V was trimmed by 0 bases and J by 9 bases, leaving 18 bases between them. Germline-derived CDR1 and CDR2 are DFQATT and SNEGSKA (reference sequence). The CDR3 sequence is CSAREQYSLKGEQFF. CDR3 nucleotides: TGCAGTGCTAGAGAACAGTACTCCCTTAAGGGTGAGCAGTTCTTC.

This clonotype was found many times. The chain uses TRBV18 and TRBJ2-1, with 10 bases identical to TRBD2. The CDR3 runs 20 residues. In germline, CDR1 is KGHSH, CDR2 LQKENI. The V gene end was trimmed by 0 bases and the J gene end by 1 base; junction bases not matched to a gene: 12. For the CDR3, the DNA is TGTGCCAGCTCACCACCTTCTAGGACTAGCGGTTCCGGGTCCTACAATGAGCAGTTCTTC. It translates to CASSPPSRTSGSGSYNEQFF.

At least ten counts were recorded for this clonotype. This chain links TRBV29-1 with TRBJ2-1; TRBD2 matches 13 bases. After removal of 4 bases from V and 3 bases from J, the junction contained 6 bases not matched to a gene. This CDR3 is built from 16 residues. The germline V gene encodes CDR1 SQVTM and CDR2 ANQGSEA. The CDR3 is CSVAGLAGYFYNEQFF. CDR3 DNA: TGCAGCGTTGCGGGACTAGCGGGGTACTTCTACAATGAGCAGTTCTTC.

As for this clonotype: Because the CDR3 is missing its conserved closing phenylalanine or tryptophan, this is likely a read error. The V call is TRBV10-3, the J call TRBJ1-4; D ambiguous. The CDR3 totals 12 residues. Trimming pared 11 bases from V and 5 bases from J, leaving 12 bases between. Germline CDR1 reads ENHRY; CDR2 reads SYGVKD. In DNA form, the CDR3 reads TGTGCCGCCTCTGGGATGAATGAAAAACTGTTTTAT. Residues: CAASGMNEKLFY.

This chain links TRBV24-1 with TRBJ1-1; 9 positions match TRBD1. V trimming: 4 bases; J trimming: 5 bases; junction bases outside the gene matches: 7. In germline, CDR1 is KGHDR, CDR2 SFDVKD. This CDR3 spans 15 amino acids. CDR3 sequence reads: CATSEGPDRGTEAFF. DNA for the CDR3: TGTGCCACCAGTGAGGGGCCGGACAGGGGAACTGAAGCTTTCTTT.

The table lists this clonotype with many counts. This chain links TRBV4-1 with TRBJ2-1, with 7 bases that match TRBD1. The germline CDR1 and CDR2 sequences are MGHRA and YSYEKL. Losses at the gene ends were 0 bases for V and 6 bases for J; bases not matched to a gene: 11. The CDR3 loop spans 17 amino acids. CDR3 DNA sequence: TGCGCCAGCAGCCAAGAGTGGAGGACAGGAGGCCGCAATGAGCAGTTCTTC. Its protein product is CASSQEWRTGGRNEQFF.

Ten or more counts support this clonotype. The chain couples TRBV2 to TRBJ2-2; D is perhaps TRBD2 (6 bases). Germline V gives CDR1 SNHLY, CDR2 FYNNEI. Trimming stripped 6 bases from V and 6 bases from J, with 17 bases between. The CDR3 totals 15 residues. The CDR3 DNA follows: TGTGCCAGCAGCCGGGGGAACCCGAGGCCCGGGGAGCTGTTTTTT. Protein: CASSRGNPRPGELFF.

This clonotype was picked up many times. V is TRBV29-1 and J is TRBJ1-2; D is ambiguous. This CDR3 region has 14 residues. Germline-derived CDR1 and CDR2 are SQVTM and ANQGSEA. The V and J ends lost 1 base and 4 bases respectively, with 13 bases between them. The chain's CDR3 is CSVEGRGLSYGYTF. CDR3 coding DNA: TGCAGCGTTGAAGGTCGGGGATTGAGCTATGGCTACACCTTC.

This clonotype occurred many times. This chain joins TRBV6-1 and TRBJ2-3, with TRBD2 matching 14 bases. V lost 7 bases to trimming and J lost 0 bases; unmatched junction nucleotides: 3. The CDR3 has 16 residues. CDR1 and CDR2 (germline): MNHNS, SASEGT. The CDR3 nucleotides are TGTGCCAGCAAAGGGACTAGCGGGGGAAGCACAGATACGCAGTATTTT. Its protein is CASKGTSGGSTDTQYF.

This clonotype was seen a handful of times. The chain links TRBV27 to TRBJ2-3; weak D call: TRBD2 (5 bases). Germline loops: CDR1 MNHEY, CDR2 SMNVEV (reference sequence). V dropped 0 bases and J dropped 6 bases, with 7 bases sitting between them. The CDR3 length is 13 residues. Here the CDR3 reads CASSLSRVDTQYF. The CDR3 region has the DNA TGTGCCAGCAGTTTATCGAGGGTGGATACGCAGTATTTT.

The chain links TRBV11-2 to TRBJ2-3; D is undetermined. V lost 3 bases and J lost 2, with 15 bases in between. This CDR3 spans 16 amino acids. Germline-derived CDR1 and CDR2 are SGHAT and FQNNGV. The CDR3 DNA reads TGTGCCAGCAGCTTGGGGTCTACAGTGAACACAGATACGCAGTATTTT. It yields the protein CASSLGSTVNTDTQYF.

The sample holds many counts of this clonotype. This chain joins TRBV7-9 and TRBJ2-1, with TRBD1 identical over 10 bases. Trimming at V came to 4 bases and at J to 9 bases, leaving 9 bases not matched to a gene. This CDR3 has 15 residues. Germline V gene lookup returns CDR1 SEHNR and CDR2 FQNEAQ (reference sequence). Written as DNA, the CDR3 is TGTGCCAGCAGCTCAGAGCTGGGACAGGGGAGTGAGCAGTTCTTC. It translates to CASSSELGQGSEQFF.

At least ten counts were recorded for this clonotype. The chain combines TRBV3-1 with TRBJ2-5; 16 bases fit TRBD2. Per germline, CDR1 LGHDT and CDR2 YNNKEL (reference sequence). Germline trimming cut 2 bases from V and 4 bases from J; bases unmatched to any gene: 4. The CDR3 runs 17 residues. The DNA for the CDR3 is TGTGCCAGCAGCCAACGCGGGACTAGCGGGAGGGGAGAGACCCAGTACTTC. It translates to CASSQRGTSGRGETQYF.

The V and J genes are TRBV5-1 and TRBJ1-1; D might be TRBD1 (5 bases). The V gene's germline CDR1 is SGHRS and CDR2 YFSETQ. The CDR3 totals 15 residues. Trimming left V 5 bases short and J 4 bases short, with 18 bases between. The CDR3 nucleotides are TGCGCCAGCAGGGGCAGGGAAGGGGAAGCCACTGAAGCTTTCTTT. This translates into CASRGREGEATEAFF.

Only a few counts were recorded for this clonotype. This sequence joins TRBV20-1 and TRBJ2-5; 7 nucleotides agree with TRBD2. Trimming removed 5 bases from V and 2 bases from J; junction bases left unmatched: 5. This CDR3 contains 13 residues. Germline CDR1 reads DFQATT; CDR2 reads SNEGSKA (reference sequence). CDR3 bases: TGCAGTGCTCTTAAGGGACTACAAGAGACCCAGTACTTC. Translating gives CSALKGLQETQYF.

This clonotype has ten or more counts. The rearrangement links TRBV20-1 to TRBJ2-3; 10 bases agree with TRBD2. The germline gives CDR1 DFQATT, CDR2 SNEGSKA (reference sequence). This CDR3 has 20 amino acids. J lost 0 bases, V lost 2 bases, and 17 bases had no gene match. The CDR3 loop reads CSARLKFSGREGFSTDTQYF. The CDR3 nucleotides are TGCAGTGCTAGACTAAAATTCAGCGGGAGGGAGGGATTTAGCACAGATACGCAGTATTTT.

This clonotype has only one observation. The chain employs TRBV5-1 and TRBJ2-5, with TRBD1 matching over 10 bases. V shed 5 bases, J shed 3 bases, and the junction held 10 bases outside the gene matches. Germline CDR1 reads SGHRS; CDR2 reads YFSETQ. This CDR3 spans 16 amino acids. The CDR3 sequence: CASSREPTGGEETQYF. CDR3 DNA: TGCGCCAGCAGTCGAGAACCGACAGGGGGCGAAGAGACCCAGTACTTC.

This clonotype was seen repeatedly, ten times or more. CDR3 in amino acids: CASSLTGQGMNEQFF. CDR3 nucleotide sequence: TGCGCCAGCAGCCTAACGGGACAGGGGATGAATGAGCAGTTCTTC. The J gene is TRBJ2-1, the V gene TRBV5-1; 10 nucleotides line up with TRBD1. The J segment lost 7 bases and the V segment lost 4 bases, leaving 8 bases of the junction unmatched. CDR3 length: 15 residues. Germline CDR1 and CDR2: SGHRS and YFSETQ.